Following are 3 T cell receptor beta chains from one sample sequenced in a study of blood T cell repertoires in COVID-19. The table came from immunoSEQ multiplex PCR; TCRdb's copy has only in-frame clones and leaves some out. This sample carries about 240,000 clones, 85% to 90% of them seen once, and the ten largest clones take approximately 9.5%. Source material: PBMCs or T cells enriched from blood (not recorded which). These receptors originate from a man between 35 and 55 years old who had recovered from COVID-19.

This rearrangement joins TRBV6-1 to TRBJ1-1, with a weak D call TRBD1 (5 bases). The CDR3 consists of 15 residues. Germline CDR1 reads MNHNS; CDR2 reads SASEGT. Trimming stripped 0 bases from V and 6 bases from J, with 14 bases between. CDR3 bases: TGTGCCAGCAGTGAAGCAGGGGCGGTGGGTGCTGAAGCTTTCTTT. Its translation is CASSEAGAVGAEAFF.

The CDR3 reads CSVETGTESTDTQYF. CDR3 nucleotide sequence: TGCAGCGTTGAAACCGGGACAGAGAGCACAGATACGCAGTATTTT. The gene calls are TRBV29-1 and TRBJ2-3; TRBD1 aligns across 7 bases. Germline CDR1 reads SQVTM; CDR2 reads ANQGSEA. The CDR3 runs 15 residues. The V segment lost 2 bases and the J segment 0 bases; nucleotides outside the gene matches: 5.

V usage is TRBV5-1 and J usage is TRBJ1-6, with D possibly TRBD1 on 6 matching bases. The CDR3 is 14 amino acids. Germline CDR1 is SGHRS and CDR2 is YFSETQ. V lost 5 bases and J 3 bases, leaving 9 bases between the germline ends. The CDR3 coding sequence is TGCGCCAGCAGTACGGACAGCTATAATTCACCCCTCCACTTT. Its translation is CASSTDSYNSPLHF.